This entry lists 6 T cell receptor beta chains sequenced from one sample in a study of blood T cell repertoires in COVID-19. Measured with immunoSEQ multiplex PCR; TCRdb has only the in-frame clones, and not every one. This sample has approximately 360,000 clones, with 70% to 90% found just once. The sequenced sample was PBMCs or T cells enriched from blood (not recorded which). Receptors were obtained from a man aged 35 to 55 in a cohort exposed to, infected with or recovered from COVID-19 (not recorded which).

The chain combines TRBV19 with TRBJ1-2; 10 nucleotides line up with TRBD1. From germline, CDR1 is LNHDA and CDR2 SQIVND (reference sequence). J was trimmed by 4 bases and V by 10 bases; bases with no gene match: 12. The CDR3 runs to 15 residues. CDR3 in DNA: TGTGCCACTAAAAAATCGACAGGGGGCGTCTATGGCTACACCTTC. Its translation: CATKKSTGGVYGYTF.

The rearrangement links TRBV6-5 to TRBJ1-1; TRBD1 matches at 8 bases. J was trimmed by 11 bases and V by 4 bases; bases with no gene match: 6. Germline V lookup: CDR1 MNHEY, CDR2 SVGAGI. The CDR3 extends over 12 amino acids. CDR3 DNA: TGTGCCAGCAGTTCGGACAGGGTCCGGGCTTTCTTT. Protein product: CASSSDRVRAFF.

CDR3 sequence reads: CASGSRDRANYGYTF. CDR3 DNA sequence: TGTGCCAGCGGAAGCCGGGACAGAGCTAACTATGGCTACACCTTC. The chain carries TRBV6-5 and TRBJ1-2; 7 bases are shared with TRBD1. The germline gives CDR1 MNHEY, CDR2 SVGAGI. V was pared by 8 bases and J by 0 bases, with 9 bases of the junction left unmatched. The CDR3 loop spans 15 amino acids.

The rearrangement uses TRBV10-3 and TRBJ1-4, with TRBD1 matching over 7 bases. Germline values: CDR1 ENHRY, CDR2 SYGVKD. V shed 0 bases and J 6 bases; nucleotides not matched to a gene: 4. The CDR3 covers 15 residues. DNA of the CDR3: TGTGCCATCAGTGAGTCTAAGGGGGCGGATGAAAAACTGTTTTTT. It yields the protein CAISESKGADEKLFF.

Details on this clone: The same CDR3 is also encoded by other DNA sequences in this sample. The DNA for the CDR3 is TGTGCCAGCAGCCAAGCGAGATACGAGCAGTACTTC. It is translated as CASSQARYEQYF. The chain uses TRBV3-1 (or the pseudogene TRBV3-2) and TRBJ2-7; D ambiguous. This CDR3 region has 12 residues. The V and J ends lost 1 base and 4 bases respectively, with 5 bases between them. Germline assignment: CDR1 LGHDT and CDR2 YNNKEL (reference sequence).

This rearrangement joins TRBV2 to TRBJ2-7, with D maybe TRBD1 (7 bases). The CDR3 runs 15 residues. Germline CDR1 reads SNHLY; CDR2 reads FYNNEI. The V end was cut by 6 bases, the J end by 4 bases, with 19 bases between. The CDR3, as DNA: TGTGCCAGCAGGAAGCAGGGGGGTGAGGGGTACGAGCAGTACTTC. Translated: CASRKQGGEGYEQYF.